Shown below are 5 T cell receptor beta chains from a single sample sequenced in a study of blood T cells in healthy people across ages. For the second PCR, which ran for about 7 to 11 cycles, a sample-barcoded 5' primer and a J-beta primer mix were used. TCRdb re-called the 5' RACE reads with MiXCR, one entry per CDR3 protein. The table has 1.5 million to 2 million distinct CDR3 sequences, around half seen once; the top ten hold around 2.1%. What was sequenced was blood. The receptors come from a woman in her thirties or forties in good health.

This clonotype came up a few times. The rearrangement joins TRBV15 to TRBJ2-1; no reliable D call. CDR3 length: 12 residues. Germline CDR1 reads LNHNV; CDR2 reads YYDKDF (reference sequence). Trimming shortened V by 3 bases and J by 10 bases, and 10 bases separated the two germline ends. Here the CDR3 reads CATSRNPFEQFF. The DNA of the CDR3 is TGTGCCACCAGCAGGAACCCCTTCGAGCAGTTCTTC.

The rearrangement uses TRBV12-3 or TRBV12-4 and TRBJ2-1; tentatively, D is TRBD1 (6 bases). The CDR3 consists of 14 residues. V lost 6 bases to trimming and J lost 5 bases, with 14 bases between them. The CDR3: CASRRHRENNEQFF. CDR3 DNA: TGTGCCAGCAGACGTCACAGGGAAAACAATGAGCAGTTCTTC.

The CDR3 reads CSAGGSGITGGEQFF. The CDR3 coding sequence is TGCAGTGCTGGCGGGAGCGGGATAACAGGAGGTGAGCAGTTCTTC. The gene calls are TRBV20-1 and TRBJ2-1; TRBD2 matches 7 bases. V was clipped by 5 bases and J by 9 bases; unmatched bases: 16. The CDR3 spans 15 residues. The germline V gene has CDR1 DFQATT and CDR2 SNEGSKA (reference sequence).

As concerns this clonotype: One end of the junction varies from germline; a read error may be responsible. The DNA for the CDR3 is TGTGTCAGCAGCTTGTGGGGGATCGCGCAGTATTTT. It codes for CVSSLWGIAQYF. The gene calls are TRBV7-2 and TRBJ2-3; D possibly uses TRBD1 or TRBD2 (5 bases each). There are 12 residues in the CDR3. Germline-derived CDR1 and CDR2 are SGHTA and FQGNSA.

DNA for the CDR3: TGTGCCAGCAGTTACCGGCAGAATAATTCACCCCTCCACTTT. Amino acid sequence: CASSYRQNNSPLHF. The chain links TRBV6-5 to TRBJ1-6; D call uncertain. Germline V lookup: CDR1 MNHEY, CDR2 SVGAGI. V lost 2 bases, J lost 5 bases, and 7 bases lay in between. The CDR3 spans 14 residues.